This TCR beta chain was captured by sequencing in a study of T cell repertoires in cytomegalovirus infection. CDR3 length: 15 amino acids. The junction had 5 bases not matched to a gene; V was cut back by 4 bases and J by 3 bases. TCRdb re-derived calls from the reads in MiXCR, one entry per CDR3 protein. The top ten hold 2.5% of the sample, which has about 310,000 distinct CDR3 sequences, 8% to 10% seen once. The sample holds many counts of this clonotype. The source material was PBMCs. The chain recombines TRBV12-3 or TRBV12-4 with TRBJ2-1, with 8 bases lining up with TRBD2. The sequence was collected from a human donor in good health (CMV status not recorded). Some clones in this sample may be carry-over from other donors' samples. CDR3 region: CASSSLSGGYNEQFF. CDR3 sequence (DNA): TGTGCCAGCAGTTCCCTGAGCGGGGGCTACAATGAGCAGTTCTTC.